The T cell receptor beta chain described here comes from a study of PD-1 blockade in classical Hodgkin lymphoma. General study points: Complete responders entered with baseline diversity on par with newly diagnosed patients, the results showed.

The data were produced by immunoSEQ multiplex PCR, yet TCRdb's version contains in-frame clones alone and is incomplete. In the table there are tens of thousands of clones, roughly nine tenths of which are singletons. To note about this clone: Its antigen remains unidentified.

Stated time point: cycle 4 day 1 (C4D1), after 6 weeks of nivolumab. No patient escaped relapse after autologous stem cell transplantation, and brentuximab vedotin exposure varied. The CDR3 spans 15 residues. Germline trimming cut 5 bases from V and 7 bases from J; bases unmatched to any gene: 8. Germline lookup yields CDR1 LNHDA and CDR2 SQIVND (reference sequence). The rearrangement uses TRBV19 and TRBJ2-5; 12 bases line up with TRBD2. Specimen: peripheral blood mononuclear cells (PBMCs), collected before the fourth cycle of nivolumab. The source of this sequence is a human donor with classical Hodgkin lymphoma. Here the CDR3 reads CASSSGLAGGGTQYF. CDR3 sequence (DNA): TGTGCCAGTAGTTCGGGACTAGCGGGCGGGGGGACCCAGTACTTC.